The clone carrying this T cell receptor (beta chain) was detected a few times. The data are from a study of blood T cell repertoires in COVID-19. Study in general: Samples representing acute and convalescent COVID-19 were sourced from the United States, Italy and Spain. T cells, B-cell-depleted T cells, or PBMCs provided the cDNA or gDNA that served as material.

In the original processing: Scientists estimated how many nucleated cells there were by amplifying reference gene primers. This table comes from immunoSEQ multiplex PCR, and its TCRdb copy is limited to in-frame clones, with some not included. V and J calls and clone size are copied from that table; D and trimming were computed from the DNA. The table records approximately 15,000 clones, roughly 87% of them present only once. V gave up 0 bases and J gave up 5 bases, with 23 bases separating them. This CDR3 is 19 amino acids long. The germline CDR1 and CDR2 sequences are WNHNN and SYGVQD (reference sequence).

V and J are TRBV10-1 and TRBJ1-5; a weak D match, TRBD1 (6 bases). The sequence came from a man aged 50-59 years with active COVID-19. Sequences were obtained from peripheral blood. The DNA for the CDR3 is TGCGCCAGCAGTGAGTCGTTCTATATGTCCCGACAGGATTATCAGCCCCAGCATTTT. Amino acids: CASSESFYMSRQDYQPQHF.